The source of this T cell receptor beta chain is a study of Tregs in tolerant kidney transplant recipients. Overall study context: CD4+CD25+CD127- cells came from roughly 3-day belatacept mixed lymphocyte reactions, some with roughly 5-day graft donor restimulation. Antibodies separated recipient from donor cells.

Method: immunoSEQ multiplex PCR; TCRdb's copy keeps in-frame clones and lacks some. The sample includes around 16,000 clones, approximately 60% of them seen just once. Study findings and constraints: Validation in larger populations is needed because few patients were studied. No direct test of biological reproducibility was done here.

With respect to this clone: Antigen specificity is unknown.

This clonotype was sampled from a human donor in good health. The specimen was Tregs from blood cultured with allogeneic cells.

In nucleotides, the CDR3 is TGTGCCAGCAGCTTTAGGGGGGCTAGCGGGTCCAATACGCAGTATTTT. Translation gives CASSFRGASGSNTQYF. The genes are TRBV11-3 and TRBJ2-3; 8 nucleotides line up with TRBD2. Germline loops: CDR1 SGHNT, CDR2 YENEEA. The CDR3 is 16 residues long. With 3 bases clipped from V and 7 bases from J, the junction kept 12 bases outside the gene matches.